These 29 T cell receptor beta chains came from one sample sequenced in a study of T-cell reconstitution after alpha-beta-depleted transplantation in children. Unique molecular identifiers were incorporated during preparation of the TCRbeta library. TCRdb passed the PCR reads through MiXCR, listing each CDR3 protein once. Of 900,000 or so distinct CDR3 sequences listed, approximately 15% were seen once; the top ten hold roughly 5%. The specimen comprised PBMCs, mostly from graft donor cells, sampled 360 days after TCRalphabeta/CD19-depleted stem cell transplant. The receptors stem from a male patient aged 10-17 years who had a stem cell transplant for acute lymphoblastic leukemia, so the T cells may come from the graft donor.

This clonotype came up a few times. The chain combines TRBV5-1 with TRBJ2-1; no firm D call. Trimming left V 1 base short and J 8 bases short, with 16 bases between. The CDR3 runs to 15 residues. CDR1 and CDR2 from the germline V gene are SGHRS and YFSETQ. The CDR3 region is CASSLSPGESYEQFF. The CDR3 DNA follows: TGCGCCAGCAGCTTGTCACCTGGCGAGTCCTATGAGCAGTTCTTC.

In this sample, this clonotype turned up a few times. The chain couples TRBV24-1 to TRBJ2-2, with TRBD1 identical over 9 bases. The CDR3 consists of 17 residues. V lost 4 bases and J lost 2; bases outside the gene matches: 7. CDR1 and CDR2 (germline): KGHDR, SFDVKD. The CDR3 DNA follows: TGTGCCACCAGTGACCCCGGGACAGGGTCTAACACCGGGGAGCTGTTTTTT. It is translated as CATSDPGTGSNTGELFF.

This clonotype was seen ten or more times. The rearrangement joins TRBV4-1 to TRBJ2-7; 8 bases fit TRBD2. The CDR3 is 15 amino acids. V was pared by 4 bases and J by 0 bases, with 5 bases of the junction left unmatched. In germline, CDR1 is MGHRA, CDR2 YSYEKL. The CDR3 DNA reads as TGCGCCAGCAGCCCGTTAGCGGGATACTCCTACGAGCAGTACTTC. Translated: CASSPLAGYSYEQYF.

This clonotype was observed a few times. This rearrangement joins TRBV20-1 to TRBJ1-6, with D possibly TRBD1 on 6 matching bases. CDR1 and CDR2 (germline): DFQATT, SNEGSKA (reference sequence). CDR3 length equals 14 residues. V lost 6 bases and J lost 3, with 12 bases in between. The CDR3 DNA follows: TGCAGTGCAGTCCGGGACAACTATAATTCACCCCTCCACTTT. Protein: CSAVRDNYNSPLHF.

V is TRBV7-8 and J is TRBJ2-1; D is unclear. CDR1 and CDR2 (germline): SGHVS, FQNEAQ. CDR3 length: 17 amino acids. Trimming removed 5 bases from V and 2 bases from J, with 19 bases in between. The CDR3 bases are TGTGCCAGCAGCCTGACGGAGCTTGGCGGCCCCTACAATGAGCAGTTCTTC. Translation: CASSLTELGGPYNEQFF.

The V and J genes are TRBV5-1 and TRBJ2-7; the D gene is possibly TRBD2 (7 bases). V lost 6 bases, J lost 1 base, and 11 bases lay in between. The CDR3 has 13 amino acids. The germline gives CDR1 SGHRS, CDR2 YFSETQ. The CDR3 DNA is TGCGCCAGCAAACAGGGAGGGTCCTACGAGCAGTACTTC. Its translation: CASKQGGSYEQYF.

V and J are TRBV19 and TRBJ2-5; D unresolved. The CDR3 totals 13 residues. Germline lookup yields CDR1 LNHDA and CDR2 SQIVND (reference sequence). V gave up 3 bases and J gave up 0 bases, with 5 bases separating them. As DNA, the CDR3 is TGTGCCAGTAGTATCATTTACCAAGAGACCCAGTACTTC. It yields the protein CASSIIYQETQYF.

In this sample, this clonotype turned up a few times. The chain uses TRBV29-1 and TRBJ2-3; a possible D gene is TRBD1 (6 bases). CDR1 SQVTM and CDR2 ANQGSEA come from the germline V gene. V lost 6 bases and J 1 base, leaving 14 bases between the germline ends. CDR3 length: 14 residues. CDR3 DNA sequence: TGCAGCGTCATAGCGACAGGCCGCACAGATACGCAGTATTTT. This gives the protein CSVIATGRTDTQYF.

This clonotype was observed a few times. The V call is TRBV7-9, the J call TRBJ2-7; D ambiguous. The CDR3 extends over 14 amino acids. CDR1 and CDR2 (germline): SEHNR, FQNEAQ (reference sequence). V lost 4 bases to trimming and J lost 2 bases, with 12 bases between them. In nucleotides, the CDR3 is TGTGCCAGCAGCTCCTGGGCCGGAACCTACGAGCAGTACTTC. Translating it yields CASSSWAGTYEQYF.

The V and J genes are TRBV4-1 and TRBJ2-7, with TRBD1 matching 9 bases. This CDR3 spans 15 amino acids. Germline assignment: CDR1 MGHRA and CDR2 YSYEKL. V shed 6 bases, J shed 2 bases, and the junction held 8 bases outside the gene matches. The CDR3 DNA reads as TGCGCCAGCAGGGGCGGGACAGGGAACCCCTACGAGCAGTACTTC. Amino acid sequence: CASRGGTGNPYEQYF.

This clonotype came up a few times. The CDR3 here is CASSRTSGGEKDNEQFF. The CDR3 bases are TGTGCCAGCAGCAGAACTAGCGGGGGCGAAAAGGACAATGAGCAGTTCTTC. This chain links TRBV7-7 with TRBJ2-1; 11 positions agree with TRBD2. V shed 5 bases and J 5 bases; nucleotides not matched to a gene: 11. Germline CDR1 reads SSHAT; CDR2 reads FNYEAQ (reference sequence). The CDR3 is made up of 17 amino acids. Drawing the rest from reference TRBV7-7 and TRBJ2-1, the complete variable domain is GAGVSQSPRYKVTKRGQDVTLRCDPISSHATLYWYQQALGQGPEFLTYFNYEAQPDKSGLPSDRFSAERPEGSISTLTIQRTEQRDSAMYRCASSRTSGGEKDNEQFFGPGTRLTVL.

The V and J genes are TRBV5-1 and TRBJ2-3; 12 positions match TRBD2. With V trimmed by 10 bases and J by 9 bases, 9 bases remained unmatched. The CDR3 is 13 residues long. Per the germline V gene, CDR1 is SGHRS and CDR2 is YFSETQ. DNA for the CDR3: TGCGCCGGAAGGACCGGGACTAGCGGGACGCAGTATTTT. Protein sequence: CAGRTGTSGTQYF.

The CDR3 region is CASSSSRQGVRGYTF. The CDR3 coding sequence is TGTGCCAGCAGCTCCTCCAGACAGGGGGTACGTGGCTACACCTTC. The rearrangement links TRBV11-2 to TRBJ1-2, with TRBD1 matching 9 bases. The CDR3 has 15 residues. J was trimmed by 7 bases and V by 4 bases; bases with no gene match: 10. Germline loops: CDR1 SGHAT, CDR2 FQNNGV. Full variable domain (outside the CDR3, taken from reference TRBV11-2 and TRBJ1-2): EAGVAQSPRYKIIEKRQSVAFWCNPISGHATLYWYQQILGQGPKLLIQFQNNGVVDDSQLPKDRFSAERLKGVDSTLKIQPAKLEDSAVYLCASSSSRQGVRGYTFGSGTRLTVV.

This clonotype was picked up many times. The genes are TRBV7-2 and TRBJ2-3; 12 positions match TRBD1. CDR1 and CDR2 (germline): SGHTA, FQGNSA. CDR3 length equals 16 residues. V lost 3 bases to trimming and J lost 6 bases; unmatched junction nucleotides: 7. The DNA for the CDR3 is TGTGCCAGCAGCTTTGCTGGGACAGGGGGCATGGATACGCAGTATTTT. Translating it yields CASSFAGTGGMDTQYF.

In the case of this clonotype: A much larger clone differs by one base, so this may be a read error. This chain connects TRBV29-1 to TRBJ2-7; 8 nucleotides align to TRBD2. There are 14 residues in the CDR3. V trimming: 4 bases; J trimming: 4 bases; junction bases outside the gene matches: 9. Germline assignment: CDR1 SQVTM and CDR2 ANQGSEA. The CDR3 protein is CSVAGVAGTYEQYF. CDR3 sequence (DNA): TGCAGCGTTGCCGGAGTAGCGGGAACATACGAGCAGTACTTC.

CDR3 bases: TGTGCCAGCAGCGTAGATTCTGGGACAGGGGGCGGGGAGCAGTACTTC. It specifies CASSVDSGTGGGEQYF. The rearrangement uses TRBV9 and TRBJ2-7; 12 positions match TRBD1. The germline V gene has CDR1 SGDLS and CDR2 YYNGEE. The CDR3 is 16 amino acids. J was trimmed by 7 bases and V by 0 bases; bases with no gene match: 8.

This clonotype was seen a few times. The rearrangement joins TRBV5-1 to TRBJ1-1, with TRBD1 as a possible D gene (6 bases). Deletions cut 0 bases from V and 7 bases from J, with 13 bases between. The CDR3 runs 14 residues. CDR1 and CDR2 from the germline V gene are SGHRS and YFSETQ. CDR3 nucleotide sequence: TGCGCCAGCAGCTTGGGAGGGGGTAGCTTTGAAGCTTTCTTT. Amino acids: CASSLGGGSFEAFF.

This clonotype was detected only a few times. The V gene is TRBV12-5, the J gene TRBJ2-5; perhaps TRBD2 as D (6 bases). V was cut by 3 bases and J by 5 bases, with 10 bases left in between. Germline lookup yields CDR1 LGHNT and CDR2 FRNRAP. The CDR3 sequence is 13 residues long. The CDR3 here is CASGFGGMETQYF. For the CDR3, the DNA is TGTGCTAGTGGTTTCGGCGGGATGGAGACCCAGTACTTC.

Only a few counts were recorded for this clonotype. This chain uses TRBV4-1 with TRBJ2-5; D possibly matches TRBD1 or TRBD2 (7 bases each). The germline gives CDR1 MGHRA, CDR2 YSYEKL. There are 16 residues in the CDR3. Between the trimmed V and J ends, which lost 0 bases and 3 bases, there was a span of 14 bases. CDR3 nucleotide sequence: TGCGCCAGCAGCCAAGAGCAGGGGGGGCGTGAAGAGACCCAGTACTTC. Protein sequence: CASSQEQGGREETQYF.

This clonotype has more than one count but fewer than ten. The rearrangement uses TRBV12-3 or TRBV12-4 and TRBJ2-7; D gene uncertain. V was trimmed by 2 bases and J by 0 bases, leaving 14 bases between them. The CDR3 length is 16 residues. The CDR3 coding sequence is TGTGCCAGCAGTTTACTTACAGTAAGAAGCTCCTACGAGCAGTACTTC. Translation gives CASSLLTVRSSYEQYF.

The table lists this clonotype with a few counts. This chain uses TRBV5-1 with TRBJ2-6, with a weak D call TRBD2 (5 bases). Germline CDR1 and CDR2: SGHRS and YFSETQ. This CDR3 is built from 18 residues. Trimming left V 0 bases short and J 0 bases short, with 13 bases between. The CDR3 DNA reads TGCGCCAGCAGCTTGGTAGGTGGACTGAGCTCTGGGGCCAACGTCCTGACTTTC. Translation: CASSLVGGLSSGANVLTF.

This chain links TRBV20-1 with TRBJ2-2; 7 bases map to TRBD1. This CDR3 has 15 amino acids. With 5 bases clipped from V and 10 bases from J, the junction kept 16 bases outside the gene matches. Looked up from germline, CDR1 is DFQATT and CDR2 is SNEGSKA (reference sequence). In DNA form, the CDR3 reads TGCAGTGCTCTAATCGACAGGGCGGGCATCAAGGAGCTGTTTTTT. Its protein is CSALIDRAGIKELFF.

A few counts support this clonotype. This sequence joins TRBV6-5 and TRBJ2-1; 7 nucleotides align to TRBD2. CDR3 size: 14 residues. Trimming removed 6 bases from V and 9 bases from J; junction bases left unmatched: 11. Germline CDR1 reads MNHEY; CDR2 reads SVGAGI. DNA for the CDR3: TGTGCCAGCAGAAGACTAGCCGCCGGATTTGAGCAGTTCTTC. The encoded protein is CASRRLAAGFEQFF.

This clonotype was observed many times. This chain joins TRBV20-1 and TRBJ2-7; 8 nucleotides match TRBD1. CDR1 is DFQATT and CDR2 is SNEGSKA in the germline V gene (reference sequence). The junction had 3 bases not matched to a gene; V was cut back by 4 bases and J by 1 base. The CDR3 sequence is 13 residues long. CDR3 sequence reads: CSAIGQGSYEQYF. CDR3 nucleotide sequence: TGCAGTGCTATCGGACAGGGTTCCTACGAGCAGTACTTC.

The chain has TRBV20-1 and TRBJ2-7; the match to TRBD2 covers 8 bases. The J segment lost 0 bases and the V segment lost 0 bases, leaving 4 bases of the junction unmatched. The CDR3 is 15 residues long. In germline, CDR1 is DFQATT, CDR2 SNEGSKA (reference sequence). This CDR3 reads CSARDPSGGSYEQYF. The CDR3 coding sequence is TGCAGTGCTAGAGATCCCAGCGGGGGCTCCTACGAGCAGTACTTC.

This rearrangement joins TRBV18 to TRBJ1-2; D is unresolved. There are 16 residues in the CDR3. Per germline, CDR1 KGHSH and CDR2 LQKENI. V lost 0 bases to trimming and J lost 7 bases, with 18 bases between them. The CDR3: CASSPPKARGLGGYTF. Written as DNA, the CDR3 is TGTGCCAGCTCACCACCGAAGGCACGCGGTCTCGGTGGCTACACCTTC.

This chain links TRBV24-1 with TRBJ2-1, with D perhaps TRBD1 or TRBD2 (5 bases each). In germline, CDR1 is KGHDR, CDR2 SFDVKD. CDR3 length: 17 residues. Trimming took off 5 bases at V and 8 bases at J, with 24 bases between the two ends. The CDR3 here is CATSAPRGWGLGDEQFF. For the CDR3, the DNA is TGTGCCACCAGTGCCCCCCGGGGCTGGGGCCTGGGAGATGAGCAGTTCTTC.

Here the CDR3 DNA reads TGTGCCAGCAGCGCGTCCTGGCAGGGGGATGAGCAGTTCTTC. Translating it yields CASSASWQGDEQFF. V is TRBV12-3 or TRBV12-4 and J is TRBJ2-1, with 7 bases fitting TRBD1. Germline trimming cut 6 bases from V and 8 bases from J; bases unmatched to any gene: 10. CDR3 length: 14 residues.

The chain recombines TRBV7-9 with TRBJ1-2, with D maybe TRBD1 (5 bases). Trimming left V 3 bases short and J 4 bases short, with 12 bases between. In germline, CDR1 is SEHNR, CDR2 FQNEAQ (reference sequence). The CDR3 loop spans 14 amino acids. CDR3 DNA: TGTGCCAGCAGCTTTCAGGGTGGGAGCTATGGCTACACCTTC. The encoded protein is CASSFQGGSYGYTF. The complete variable domain, with remaining parts taken from reference TRBV7-9 and TRBJ1-2, reads DTGVSQNPRHKITKRGQNVTFRCDPISEHNRLYWYRQTLGQGPEFLTYFQNEAQLEKSRLLSDRFSAERPKGSFSTLEIQRTEQGDSAMYLCASSFQGGSYGYTFGSGTRLTVV.